These 24 T cell receptor beta chains came from one sample sequenced in a study of CD8+CD57+ T cells in acquired aplastic anemia. The template used for profiling TCR beta VDJ and CDR3 was genomic DNA. TCRdb re-analysed the reads in MiXCR, keeping a single row per CDR3 protein. The sample carries a few hundred thousand distinct CDR3 sequences, 60% to 65% recorded once. The sample was sorted CD4+, CD8+, or CD8+CD57+ T cells (not recorded which) from PBMCs. These receptor sequences come from a human donor in good health.

The V call is TRBV2, the J call TRBJ2-7; TRBD1 might be the D (7 bases). The CDR3 has 12 residues. Germline V gives CDR1 SNHLY, CDR2 FYNNEI. V lost 2 bases and J 12 bases, leaving 14 bases between the germline ends. The CDR3: CASSERQGGLYF. The CDR3 nucleotides are TGTGCCAGCAGTGAACGTCAGGGGGGATTGTACTTC.

This clonotype came up a few times. V and J are TRBV27 and TRBJ2-7; D tentatively reads TRBD1 or TRBD2 (6 bases each). Germline V CDR1 and CDR2: MNHEY, SMNVEV (reference sequence). The V and J ends lost 5 bases and 1 base respectively, with 15 bases between them. The CDR3 is 15 residues long. CDR3 region: CASSPLGGVSYEQYF. CDR3 sequence (DNA): TGTGCCAGCAGTCCACTGGGGGGCGTATCCTACGAGCAGTACTTC.

The genes are TRBV9 and TRBJ2-1; 10 positions match TRBD2. The germline V gene encodes CDR1 SGDLS and CDR2 YYNGEE. CDR3 length: 16 residues. V was clipped by 5 bases and J by 8 bases; unmatched bases: 13. The CDR3 loop is CASRVGSGRITDEQFF. The CDR3, as DNA: TGTGCCAGCAGGGTGGGTAGCGGGAGGATCACGGATGAGCAGTTCTTC.

The chain carries TRBV29-1 and TRBJ2-4; D not certain. CDR3 size: 12 residues. Germline-derived CDR1 and CDR2 are SQVTM and ANQGSEA. The ends were cut back, 2 bases at V and 6 bases at J, with 8 bases in the middle. The CDR3 sequence is CSVETSPNIQYF. CDR3 DNA: TGCAGCGTTGAAACCAGTCCAAACATTCAGTACTTC.

This sequence joins TRBV9 and TRBJ2-2, with D possibly TRBD1 on 5 matching bases. With 0 bases removed from V and 7 bases from J, the gap between germline ends came to 13 bases. CDR1 and CDR2 from the germline V gene are SGDLS and YYNGEE. The CDR3 loop spans 15 amino acids. The CDR3 here is CASSVGDPRVGELFF. The CDR3 DNA sequence: TGTGCCAGCAGCGTAGGTGATCCCAGGGTCGGGGAGCTGTTTTTT. The full variable domain, in which reference TRBV9 and TRBJ2-2 provide the parts outside the CDR3, is DSGVTQTPKHLITATGQRVTLRCSPRSGDLSVYWYQQSLDQGLQFLIQYYNGEERAKGNILERFSAQQFPDLHSELNLSSLELGDSALYFCASSVGDPRVGELFFGEGSRLTVL.

The gene calls are TRBV6-1 and TRBJ1-4; TRBD1 aligns across 9 bases. The germline V gene encodes CDR1 MNHNS and CDR2 SASEGT. This CDR3 comprises 14 residues. Unmatched junction bases numbered 8, after V lost 0 bases and J lost 15 bases. The DNA for the CDR3 is TGTGCCAGCAGTGAAGCCAGGGGACAGGGAGATTTGTTTTTT. It encodes CASSEARGQGDLFF.

The sample holds many counts of this clonotype. The V gene is TRBV29-1, the J gene TRBJ1-2; D is unclear. The germline gives CDR1 SQVTM, CDR2 ANQGSEA. The CDR3 spans 12 residues. V lost 6 bases and J lost 2, with 10 bases in between. Written as DNA, the CDR3 is TGCAGCGTCGCGGCGGGAAACTATGGCTACACCTTC. Protein: CSVAAGNYGYTF.

This clonotype appeared a few times. The chain combines TRBV9 with TRBJ2-7; TRBD1 matches 8 bases. CDR1 SGDLS and CDR2 YYNGEE come from the germline V gene. CDR3 length: 15 residues. The trim removed 4 bases at V and 0 bases at J, leaving 6 bases unmatched. In DNA form, the CDR3 reads TGTGCCAGCAGCCAACGGGGGACAGGCTCCTACGAGCAGTACTTC. Translating it yields CASSQRGTGSYEQYF. The complete variable domain, with remaining parts taken from reference TRBV9 and TRBJ2-7, reads DSGVTQTPKHLITATGQRVTLRCSPRSGDLSVYWYQQSLDQGLQFLIQYYNGEERAKGNILERFSAQQFPDLHSELNLSSLELGDSALYFCASSQRGTGSYEQYFGPGTRLTVT.

The V and J genes are TRBV15 and TRBJ1-1; D unclear. The CDR3 runs 15 residues. From germline, CDR1 is LNHNV and CDR2 YYDKDF (reference sequence). V was pared by 5 bases and J by 1 base, with 14 bases between. The CDR3 spells CATSAGSAGNTEAFF. Here the CDR3 DNA reads TGTGCCACCAGCGCGGGATCGGCGGGGAACACTGAAGCTTTCTTT.

The chain carries TRBV7-2 and TRBJ2-7; 11 nucleotides match TRBD2. CDR1 and CDR2 (germline): SGHTA, FQGNSA. The CDR3 is made up of 17 amino acids. The junction had 6 bases not matched to a gene; V was cut back by 1 base and J by 1 base. The CDR3 DNA reads TGTGCCAGCAGCTTAGGGACTAGCGGGCGACGGTCCTACGAGCAGTACTTC. Translated, it gives CASSLGTSGRRSYEQYF. Supplemented by reference TRBV7-2 and TRBJ2-7, the full variable domain reads GAGVSQSPSNKVTEKGKDVELRCDPISGHTALYWYRQSLGQGLEFLIYFQGNSAPDKSGLPSDRFSAERTGGSVSTLTIQRTQQEDSAVYLCASSLGTSGRRSYEQYFGPGTRLTVT.

This clonotype has a count of ten or more. The chain recombines TRBV7-9 with TRBJ1-3, with D uncertain. Germline lookup yields CDR1 SEHNR and CDR2 FQNEAQ (reference sequence). Trimming stripped 6 bases from V and 1 base from J, with 13 bases between. This CDR3 contains 15 residues. The DNA of the CDR3 is TGTGCCAGCAGGTCAGGCGCCACGTCTGGAAACACCATATATTTT. It encodes CASRSGATSGNTIYF. Together with reference TRBV7-9 and TRBJ1-3, the CDR3 gives the full variable domain: DTGVSQNPRHKITKRGQNVTFRCDPISEHNRLYWYRQTLGQGPEFLTYFQNEAQLEKSRLLSDRFSAERPKGSFSTLEIQRTEQGDSAMYLCASRSGATSGNTIYFGEGSWLTVV.

As regards this clonotype: The CDR3 end shows no conserved phenylalanine or tryptophan, and so a read error is likely. The rearrangement links TRBV7-9 to TRBJ1-2; D gene ambiguous. The CDR3 length is 14 residues. Germline CDR1 and CDR2: SEHNR and FQNEAQ (reference sequence). V lost 3 bases to trimming and J lost 2 bases, with 10 bases between them. Here the CDR3 reads CASSLGYENYGYTL. CDR3 nucleotide sequence: TGTGCCAGCAGCTTGGGCTATGAGAACTATGGCTACACCCTC.

V usage is TRBV19 and J usage is TRBJ1-6, with a tentative D call TRBD1 (6 bases). There are 15 residues in the CDR3. The V gene's germline CDR1 is LNHDA and CDR2 SQIVND (reference sequence). V was pared by 3 bases and J by 7 bases, with 13 bases between. CDR3: CASSIPKTGNSPLHF. In nucleotides, the CDR3 is TGTGCCAGTAGTATCCCAAAAACAGGGAATTCACCCCTCCACTTT.

This chain uses TRBV11-3 with TRBJ2-3, with TRBD2 matching over 15 bases. The CDR3 covers 20 residues. The V segment lost 5 bases and the J segment 0 bases; nucleotides outside the gene matches: 12. In germline, CDR1 is SGHNT, CDR2 YENEEA. CDR3 region: CASSEKGLAGGLMSTDTQYF. The CDR3 nucleotides are TGTGCCAGCAGCGAAAAAGGACTAGCGGGAGGGCTTATGAGCACAGATACGCAGTATTTT. Using reference TRBV11-3 and TRBJ2-3 for the parts outside the CDR3, the full variable domain is EAGVVQSPRYKIIEKKQPVAFWCNPISGHNTLYWYLQNLGQGPELLIRYENEEAVDDSQLPKDRFSAERLKGVDSTLKIQPAELGDSAVYLCASSEKGLAGGLMSTDTQYFGPGTRLTVL.

This clonotype was counted a few times. One end of the junction fails to match germline, which may point to a read error. This rearrangement joins TRBV7-7 to TRBJ1-5; tentatively, D is TRBD1 (5 bases). The V gene's germline CDR1 is SSHAT and CDR2 FNYEAQ (reference sequence). The CDR3 runs 15 residues. The CDR3 here is CASSLVVRVAQPQHF. CDR3 DNA: TGTGCTAGCAGCTTAGTGGTCAGGGTGGCTCAGCCCCAGCATTTT.

This clonotype was counted ten times or more. The chain employs TRBV7-8 and TRBJ1-5, with TRBD1 matching over 9 bases. V shed 5 bases, J shed 6 bases, and the junction held 5 bases outside the gene matches. This CDR3 has 14 amino acids. Germline V gives CDR1 SGHVS, CDR2 FQNEAQ. CDR3 in amino acids: CASSPGQGSQPQHF. Here the CDR3 DNA reads TGTGCCAGCAGCCCAGGACAGGGGAGTCAGCCCCAGCATTTT.

The chain combines TRBV5-5 with TRBJ2-7, with 8 nucleotides matching TRBD1. The trim removed 2 bases at V and 3 bases at J, leaving 4 bases unmatched. This CDR3 comprises 14 residues. Germline assignment: CDR1 SGHKS and CDR2 YYEKEE (reference sequence). CDR3 sequence reads: CASSFGQGSYEQYF. The CDR3 DNA reads as TGTGCCAGCAGCTTTGGACAGGGCAGCTACGAGCAGTACTTC.

The table lists this clonotype with a few counts. The CDR3 region is CASSPGTGSYEQYF. The CDR3 DNA reads as TGTGCCAGCAGTCCAGGGACAGGTAGCTACGAGCAGTACTTC. This chain joins TRBV12-3 or TRBV12-4 and TRBJ2-7, with 8 nucleotides matching TRBD1. V lost 5 bases and J lost 3; bases outside the gene matches: 6. CDR3 length: 14 amino acids.

The chain couples TRBV20-1 to TRBJ2-1, with 9 bases lining up with TRBD2. Germline V gene lookup returns CDR1 DFQATT and CDR2 SNEGSKA (reference sequence). The CDR3 totals 14 residues. J was trimmed by 9 bases and V by 4 bases; bases with no gene match: 10. CDR3 protein: CSANPGGRATEQFF. For the CDR3, the DNA is TGCAGTGCTAATCCGGGCGGGAGGGCCACTGAGCAGTTCTTC.

This clonotype appeared a single time. The chain has TRBV19 and TRBJ1-2, with 8 nucleotides matching TRBD1. This CDR3 has 17 amino acids. Germline CDR1 and CDR2: LNHDA and SQIVND (reference sequence). Losses at the gene ends were 4 bases for V and 3 bases for J; bases not matched to a gene: 13. CDR3 loop: CASSTRGGTGADYGYTF. As DNA, the CDR3 is TGTGCCAGTAGTACCAGAGGCGGGACAGGTGCGGACTATGGCTACACCTTC.

The chain recombines TRBV6-6 with TRBJ1-2; 7 nucleotides align to TRBD1. Germline loops: CDR1 MNHNY, CDR2 SVGAGI (reference sequence). The ends lost 5 bases at V and 4 bases at J; junction bases unmatched: 7. This CDR3 is 14 amino acids long. The CDR3 nucleotides read TGTGCCAGCAGTGAGAAGGGACAGACCTATGGCTACACCTTC. Amino acid sequence: CASSEKGQTYGYTF.

The chain links TRBV20-1 to TRBJ2-7; TRBD2 matches at 9 bases. The CDR3 loop spans 15 amino acids. V shed 2 bases, J shed 7 bases, and the junction held 12 bases outside the gene matches. Germline CDR1 reads DFQATT; CDR2 reads SNEGSKA (reference sequence). The CDR3 DNA is TGCAGTGCTAGAACCCTACTAGCGGGCGAGGGGGAGCAGTACTTC. It yields the protein CSARTLLAGEGEQYF.

Remarks on this clonotype: A much larger clonotype is one base distant, so this may be a read error. The gene calls are TRBV12-3 or TRBV12-4 and TRBJ2-3; a weak D match, TRBD2 (7 bases). The CDR3 has 15 residues. The CDR3 DNA follows: TGTGCCTGCAGGATAGGGGGGGGGGCGGTAGATACGCAGTATTTT. Amino acids: CACRIGGGAVDTQYF.

The chain joins TRBV2 to TRBJ1-5, with 8 bases that match TRBD1. From germline, CDR1 is SNHLY and CDR2 FYNNEI. Losses at the gene ends were 6 bases for V and 6 bases for J; bases not matched to a gene: 10. The CDR3 loop spans 15 amino acids. The CDR3 sequence is CASSSDGQGSQPQHF. The CDR3 region has the DNA TGTGCCAGCAGCTCTGACGGACAGGGATCTCAGCCCCAGCATTTT. Full variable domain (rest looked up from reference TRBV2 and TRBJ1-5): EPEVTQTPSHQVTQMGQEVILRCVPISNHLYFYWYRQILGQKVEFLVSFYNNEISEKSEIFDDQFSVERPDGSNFTLKIRSTKLEDSAMYFCASSSDGQGSQPQHFGDGTRLSIL.